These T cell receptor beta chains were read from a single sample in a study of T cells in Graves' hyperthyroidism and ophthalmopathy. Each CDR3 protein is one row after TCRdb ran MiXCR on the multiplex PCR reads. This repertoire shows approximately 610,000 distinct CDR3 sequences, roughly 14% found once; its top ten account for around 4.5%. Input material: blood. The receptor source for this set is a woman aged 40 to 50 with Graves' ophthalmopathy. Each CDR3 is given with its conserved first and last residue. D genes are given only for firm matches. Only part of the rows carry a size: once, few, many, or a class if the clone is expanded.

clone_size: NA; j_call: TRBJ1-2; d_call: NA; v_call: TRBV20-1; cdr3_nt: TGCAGTGCTAGAGATCTAGGGGCGAGCGACTATGGCTACACCTTC; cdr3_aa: CSARDLGASDYGYTF
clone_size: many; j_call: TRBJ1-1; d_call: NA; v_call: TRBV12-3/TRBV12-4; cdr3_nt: TGTGCCAGCAGTCCGGGGACCGGCACTGAAGCTTTCTTT; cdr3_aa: CASSPGTGTEAFF
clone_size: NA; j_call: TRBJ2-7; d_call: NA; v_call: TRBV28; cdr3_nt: TGTGCCAGCAGCTCAGGGGTTCCCGAGCAGTACTTC; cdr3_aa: CASSSGVPEQYF
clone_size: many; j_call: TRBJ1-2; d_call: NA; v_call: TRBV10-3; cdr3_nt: TGTGCCATCAGTGAGGCAGGGACGAGAGGCTACACCTTC; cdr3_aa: CAISEAGTRGYTF
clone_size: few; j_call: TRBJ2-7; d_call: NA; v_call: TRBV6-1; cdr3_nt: TGTGCCAGCACCGAGGGGAGTGGGCTTGGCTACGAGCAGTACTTC; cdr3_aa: CASTEGSGLGYEQYF
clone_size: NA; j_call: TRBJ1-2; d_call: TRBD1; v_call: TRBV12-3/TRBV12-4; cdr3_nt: TGTGCCAGCAGGCAACAGGGGTCCTATGGCTACACCTTC; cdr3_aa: CASRQQGSYGYTF
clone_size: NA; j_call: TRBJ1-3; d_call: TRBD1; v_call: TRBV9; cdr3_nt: TGTGCCAGCATCGAATTTTGGCCAACGATACAGGGGAAAGGAGGAAACACCATATATTTT; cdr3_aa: CASIEFWPTIQGKGGNTIYF
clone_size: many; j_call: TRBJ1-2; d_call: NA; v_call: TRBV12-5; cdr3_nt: TGTGCTAGTGGTTTCGCAGGGGCCGGCTATGGCTACACCTTC; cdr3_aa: CASGFAGAGYGYTF
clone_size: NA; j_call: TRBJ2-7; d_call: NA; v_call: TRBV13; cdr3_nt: TGTGCCAGCAGCGGTGGTTACTACGAGCAGTACTTC; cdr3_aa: CASSGGYYEQYF
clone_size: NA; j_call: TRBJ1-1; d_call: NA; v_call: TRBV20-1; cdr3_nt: TGCAGTGCTAGAGAAGATCCAGCAAGAACTGAAGCTTTCTTT; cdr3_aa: CSAREDPARTEAFF
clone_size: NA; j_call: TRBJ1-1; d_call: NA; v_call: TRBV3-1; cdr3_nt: TGTGCCAGCAGCCCCTGGGGGGGGCGGGACACTGAAGCTTTCTTT; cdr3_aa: CASSPWGGRDTEAFF
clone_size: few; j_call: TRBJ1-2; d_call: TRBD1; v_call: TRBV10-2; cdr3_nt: TGCGCCAGCAGTAACAGGGGTAACTATGGCTACACCTTC; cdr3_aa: CASSNRGNYGYTF
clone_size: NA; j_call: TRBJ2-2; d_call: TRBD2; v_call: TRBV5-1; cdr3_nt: TGCGCCAGCAGCGACGGACTAGCGCTCACCGGGGAGCTGTTTTTT; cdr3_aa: CASSDGLALTGELFF
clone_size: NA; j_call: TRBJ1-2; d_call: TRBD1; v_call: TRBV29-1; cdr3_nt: TGCAGCGCTTATACAGGGGTCTATGGCTACACCTTC; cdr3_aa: CSAYTGVYGYTF
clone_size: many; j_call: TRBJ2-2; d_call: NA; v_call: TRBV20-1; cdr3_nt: TGCAGTGCTAGAGAAAGGGAAAGGTCTACCGGGGAGCTGTTTTTT; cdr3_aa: CSARERERSTGELFF
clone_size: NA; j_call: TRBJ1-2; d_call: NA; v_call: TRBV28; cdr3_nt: TGTGCCAGCAGTCCCGCCGGAGCCGTCCACTATGGCTACACCTTC; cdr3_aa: CASSPAGAVHYGYTF
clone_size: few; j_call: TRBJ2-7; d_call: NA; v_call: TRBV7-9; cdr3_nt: TGTGCCAGCAGCTTAGGCCGGGACGTATCCTACGAGCAGTACTTC; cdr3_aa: CASSLGRDVSYEQYF
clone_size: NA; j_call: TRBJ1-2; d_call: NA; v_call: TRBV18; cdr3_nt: TGTGCCAGCTCACCACCCTCAGGGTCCTATGGCTACACCTTC; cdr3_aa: CASSPPSGSYGYTF
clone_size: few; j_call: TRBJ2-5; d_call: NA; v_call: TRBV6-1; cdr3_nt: TGTGCCAGCAGCCAGACAGTAACTTTACAAGAGACCCAGTACTTC; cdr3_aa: CASSQTVTLQETQYF
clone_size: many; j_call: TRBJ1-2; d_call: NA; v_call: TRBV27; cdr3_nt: TGTGCCAGCAGTTCGCTGAACTCGGGGAACCACAACTATGGCTACACCTTC; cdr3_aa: CASSSLNSGNHNYGYTF
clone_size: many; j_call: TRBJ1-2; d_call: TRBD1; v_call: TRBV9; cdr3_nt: TGTGCCAGCAGCGCCGGGACAGGGGAGTTAGGCTACACCTTC; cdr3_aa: CASSAGTGELGYTF
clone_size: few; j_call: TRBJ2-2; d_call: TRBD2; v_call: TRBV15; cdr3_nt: TGTGCCACCAGCAGTAAGGGGCTAGCGGGGTACACCGGGGAGCTGTTTTTT; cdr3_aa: CATSSKGLAGYTGELFF
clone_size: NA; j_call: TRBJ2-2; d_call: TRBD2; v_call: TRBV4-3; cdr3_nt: TGCGCCAGCAGCCAAGATGTAGCGGGTTCCGCCGGGGAGCTGTTTTTT; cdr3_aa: CASSQDVAGSAGELFF
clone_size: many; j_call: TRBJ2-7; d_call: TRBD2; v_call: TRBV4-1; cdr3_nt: TGCGCCAGCAGCCAAGAACTTGGGGTAGGACTAGCAATCTACGAGCAGTACTTC; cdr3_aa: CASSQELGVGLAIYEQYF
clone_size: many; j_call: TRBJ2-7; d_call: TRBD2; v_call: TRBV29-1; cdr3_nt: TGCAGCGTTGAAGGTGGGACTAGCGGGGAACGCTACGAGCAGTACTTC; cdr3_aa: CSVEGGTSGERYEQYF
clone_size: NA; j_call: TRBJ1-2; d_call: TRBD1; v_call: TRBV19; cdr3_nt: TGTGCCAGTAGTATAGATCTAGGGACAGGCTATGGCTACACCTTC; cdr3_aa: CASSIDLGTGYGYTF
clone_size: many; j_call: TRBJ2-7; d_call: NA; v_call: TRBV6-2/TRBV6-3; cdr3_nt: TGTGCCAGCAATCCCGGTCCGGCCTACGAGCAGTACTTC; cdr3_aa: CASNPGPAYEQYF
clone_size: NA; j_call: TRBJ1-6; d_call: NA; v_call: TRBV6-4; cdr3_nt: TGTGCCACGGCTGCAGCGACCTATAATTCACCCCTCCACTTT; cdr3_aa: CATAAATYNSPLHF
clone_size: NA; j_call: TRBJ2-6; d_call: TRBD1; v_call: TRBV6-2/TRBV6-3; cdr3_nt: TGTGCCAGCAGTCCTATTTTATGGGACAGGATCTATCCGGGGGCCAACGTCCTGACTTTC; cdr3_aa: CASSPILWDRIYPGANVLTF
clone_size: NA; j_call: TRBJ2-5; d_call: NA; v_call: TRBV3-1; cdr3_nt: TGTGCCAGCAGCCAATGGAGGGGGGACCAGTACTTC; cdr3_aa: CASSQWRGDQYF
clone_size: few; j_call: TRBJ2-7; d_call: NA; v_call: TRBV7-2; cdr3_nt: TGTGCCAGCAGCTTTAAGGGTGCGCAGTACTTC; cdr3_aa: CASSFKGAQYF
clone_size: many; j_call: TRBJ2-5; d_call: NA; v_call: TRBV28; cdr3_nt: TGTGCCAGCAGTCTGAGGAGGCTCGAGACCCAGTACTTC; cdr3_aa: CASSLRRLETQYF
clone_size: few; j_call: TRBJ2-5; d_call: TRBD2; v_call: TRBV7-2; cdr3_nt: TGTGCCAGCAGCCCAGGAGGCGCGGGGGGTGAGACCCAGTACTTC; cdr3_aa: CASSPGGAGGETQYF
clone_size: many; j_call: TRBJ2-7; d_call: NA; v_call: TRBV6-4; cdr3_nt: TGTGCCAGCAGTGACTCCCCTGGGGACGAGCAGTACTTC; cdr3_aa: CASSDSPGDEQYF
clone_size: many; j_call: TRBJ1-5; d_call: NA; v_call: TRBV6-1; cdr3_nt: TGTGCCAGCAGTGCTAGGGACGCGGGCAATCAGCCCCAGCATTTT; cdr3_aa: CASSARDAGNQPQHF
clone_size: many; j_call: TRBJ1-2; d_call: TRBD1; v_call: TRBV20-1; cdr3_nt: TGCAGTGCTAGCCCCGGGACAGGAAATGGCTACACCTTC; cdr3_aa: CSASPGTGNGYTF
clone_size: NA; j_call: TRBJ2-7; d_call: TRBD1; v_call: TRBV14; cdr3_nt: TGTGCCAGCAGGCTGACAGGGACCGGCTACGAGCAGTACTTC; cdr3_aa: CASRLTGTGYEQYF
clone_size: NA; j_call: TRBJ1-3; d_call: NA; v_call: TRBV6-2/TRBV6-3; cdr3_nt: TGTGCCAGCAGTTTTTGGAGCTCTGGAACCACCATATATTTT; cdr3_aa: CASSFWSSGTTIYF
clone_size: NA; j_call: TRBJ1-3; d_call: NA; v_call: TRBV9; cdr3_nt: TGTGCCAGCAGCGTAGACGAAACCTCTGGAAACACCATATATTTT; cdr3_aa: CASSVDETSGNTIYF
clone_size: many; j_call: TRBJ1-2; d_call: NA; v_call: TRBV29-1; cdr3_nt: TGCAGCGTTGATGGGGGACTGGCTCGGAATGGCTACACCTTC; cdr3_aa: CSVDGGLARNGYTF
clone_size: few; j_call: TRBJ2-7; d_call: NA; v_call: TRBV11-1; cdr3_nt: TGTGCCAGCAGCTCCAACTGGGACACCTTTGGGAGATACGAGCAGTACTTC; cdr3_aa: CASSSNWDTFGRYEQYF
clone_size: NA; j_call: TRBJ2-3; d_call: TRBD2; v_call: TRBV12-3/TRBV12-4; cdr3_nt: TGTGCCAGCAGTTATCCACCCGGGACTAGCGGGCAAGATACGCAGTATTTT; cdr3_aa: CASSYPPGTSGQDTQYF
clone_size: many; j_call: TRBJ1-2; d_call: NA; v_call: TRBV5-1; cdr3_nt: TGCGCCAGCAGCTCGGGACTTTACGGCTATGGCTACACCTTC; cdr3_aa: CASSSGLYGYGYTF
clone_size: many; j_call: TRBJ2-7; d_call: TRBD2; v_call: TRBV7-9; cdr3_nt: TGTGCCAGCAGCTTAGCAGGACTAGCGGGAGTCGAGCAGTACTTC; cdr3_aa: CASSLAGLAGVEQYF
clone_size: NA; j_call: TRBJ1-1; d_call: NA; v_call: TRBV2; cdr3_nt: TGTGCCAGCAGTGGACAGCGACCTGAAGCTTTCTTT; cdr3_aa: CASSGQRPEAFF
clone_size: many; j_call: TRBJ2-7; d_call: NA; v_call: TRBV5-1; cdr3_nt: TGCGCCAGCAGCTTGGAGCGGCAGGGGCGGAGCGAGCAGTACTTC; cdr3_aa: CASSLERQGRSEQYF
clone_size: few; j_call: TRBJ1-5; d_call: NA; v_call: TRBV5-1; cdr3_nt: TGCGCCAGCAGCTTGGGGCCTAACAGGGATCAGCCCCAGCATTTT; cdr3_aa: CASSLGPNRDQPQHF
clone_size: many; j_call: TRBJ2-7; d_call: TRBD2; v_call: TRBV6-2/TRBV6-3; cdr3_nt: TGTGCCAGCAGTTACGTCGCGGGAGGCTACGAGCAGTACTTC; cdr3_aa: CASSYVAGGYEQYF
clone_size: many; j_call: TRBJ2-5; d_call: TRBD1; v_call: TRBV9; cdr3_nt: TGTGCCAGCAGCACCGGACAGGGTGGGGAGACCCAGTACTTC; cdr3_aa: CASSTGQGGETQYF
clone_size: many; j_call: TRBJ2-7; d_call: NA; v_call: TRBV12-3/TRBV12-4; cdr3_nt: TGTGCCAGCAGCGCGGGACAGTGGCTCTACGAGCAGTACTTC; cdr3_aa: CASSAGQWLYEQYF
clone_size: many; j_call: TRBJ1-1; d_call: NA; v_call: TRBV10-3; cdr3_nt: TGTGCCATCAGTGAGCGACAGAACACTGAAGCTTTCTTT; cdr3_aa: CAISERQNTEAFF
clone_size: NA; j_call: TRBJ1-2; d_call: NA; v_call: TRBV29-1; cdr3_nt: TGCAGCACACAAAGCCAGGACAACTATGGCTACACCTTC; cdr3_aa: CSTQSQDNYGYTF
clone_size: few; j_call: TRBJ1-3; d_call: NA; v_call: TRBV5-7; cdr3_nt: TGTGCCAGCAGCTTGGGACCCCTCTCTGGAAACACCATATATTTT; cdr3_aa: CASSLGPLSGNTIYF
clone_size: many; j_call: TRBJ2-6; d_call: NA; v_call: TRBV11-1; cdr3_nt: TGTGCCACCCAATTAGGGCCCAGGACTGGGGCCAACGTCCTGACTTTC; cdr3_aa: CATQLGPRTGANVLTF